Included here is one TCR beta chain sequence, with context. This entry is derived from a study of blood T cell repertoires in COVID-19. Turning to the study itself: The origin of the acute and convalescent COVID-19 samples was the United States, Italy and Spain. The analysed material was cDNA or gDNA that came from T cells, B-cell-depleted T cells, or PBMCs.

Trimming took off 1 base at V and 5 bases at J, with 17 bases between the two ends. Germline V gene lookup returns CDR1 LGHDT and CDR2 YNNKEL (reference sequence). There are 16 residues in the CDR3. Per the study methods: Scientists estimated how many nucleated cells there were by amplifying reference gene primers. The assay was immunoSEQ multiplex PCR, and TCRdb's table has in-frame clones only and misses some. Clone size and V and J calls were adopted from that table, with D and trimming inferred from the DNA. The sample has 120,000 to 150,000 clones; around 88% are singletons. The sample was peripheral blood. This chain links TRBV3-1 (or the pseudogene TRBV3-2) with TRBJ1-1; D is unclear. This clonotype originated in a human donor in a cohort sampled during active COVID-19. The CDR3 DNA reads as TGTGCCAGCAGCCAAGGAGTACCCGGGTCTGGGACTGAAGCTTTCTTT. Encoded protein: CASSQGVPGSGTEAFF.